This T cell receptor (beta chain) was recovered during a study of response to subunit inactivated influenza vaccine. Study-level results: The authors suggested that every seasonal influenza vaccination recruits few new T cells.

MiXCR, applied by TCRdb to the RT-PCR reads, yields one record per CDR3 protein. Among 650,000 to 700,000 distinct CDR3 sequences listed, 15% to 19% were seen once. This clonotype has a handful of counts. Its specificity is unknown. The sequencing here drew on PBMCs from blood, taken about 12 days after vaccination. The sequence derives from a man aged 45-65 years who received an inactivated influenza vaccine.

For the CDR3, the DNA is TGTGCCAGCTCACCGGAGCGGGGGGGATATGGCGAGCAGTACTTC. It codes for CASSPERGGYGEQYF. The V and J genes are TRBV18 and TRBJ2-7, with 10 nucleotides matching TRBD2. Germline V lookup: CDR1 KGHSH, CDR2 LQKENI. J lost 6 bases, V lost 3 bases, and 8 bases had no gene match. The CDR3 sequence is 15 residues long.